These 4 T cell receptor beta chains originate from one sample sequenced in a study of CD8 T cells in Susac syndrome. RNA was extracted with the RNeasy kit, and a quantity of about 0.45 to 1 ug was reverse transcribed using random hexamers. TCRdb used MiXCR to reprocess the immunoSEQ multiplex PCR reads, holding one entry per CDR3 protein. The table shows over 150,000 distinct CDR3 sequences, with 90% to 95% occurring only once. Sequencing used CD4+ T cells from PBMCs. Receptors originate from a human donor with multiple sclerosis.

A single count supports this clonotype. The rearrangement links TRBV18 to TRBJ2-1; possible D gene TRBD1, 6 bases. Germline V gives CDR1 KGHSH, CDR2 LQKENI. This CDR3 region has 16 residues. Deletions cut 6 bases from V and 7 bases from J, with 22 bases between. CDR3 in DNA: TGTGCCAGCTCTTCTACAGGGTCTGTAGGCCATAATGAGCAGTTCTTC. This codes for CASSSTGSVGHNEQFF.

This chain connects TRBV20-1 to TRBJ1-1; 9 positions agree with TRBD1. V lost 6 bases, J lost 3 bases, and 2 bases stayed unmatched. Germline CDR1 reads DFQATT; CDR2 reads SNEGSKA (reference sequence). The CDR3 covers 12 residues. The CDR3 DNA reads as TGCAGTGCAGGACAGGGGTACACTGAAGCTTTCTTT. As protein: CSAGQGYTEAFF.

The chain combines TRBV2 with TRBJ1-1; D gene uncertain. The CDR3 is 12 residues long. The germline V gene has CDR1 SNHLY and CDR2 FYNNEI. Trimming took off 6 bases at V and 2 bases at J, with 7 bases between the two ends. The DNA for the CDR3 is TGTGCCAGCAGACGACAAAACACTGAAGCTTTCTTT. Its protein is CASRRQNTEAFF.

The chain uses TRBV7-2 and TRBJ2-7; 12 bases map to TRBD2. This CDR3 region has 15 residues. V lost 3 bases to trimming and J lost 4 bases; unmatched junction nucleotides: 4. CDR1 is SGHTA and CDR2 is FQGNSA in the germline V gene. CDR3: CASSFSGTSGYEQYF. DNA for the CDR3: TGTGCCAGCAGCTTTTCCGGGACTAGCGGGTACGAGCAGTACTTC. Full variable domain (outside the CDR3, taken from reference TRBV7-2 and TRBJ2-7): GAGVSQSPSNKVTEKGKDVELRCDPISGHTALYWYRQSLGQGLEFLIYFQGNSAPDKSGLPSDRFSAERTGGSVSTLTIQRTQQEDSAVYLCASSFSGTSGYEQYFGPGTRLTVT.